These T cell receptor beta chains were read from a single sample in a study of shared clonotypes between healthy human individuals. The repertoire was sequenced with immunoSEQ multiplex PCR; TCRdb's copy has only in-frame clones and lacks some. Counted here are 2 million to 2.5 million clones, nearly 97% occurring once; the ten biggest clones make up around 0.13%. The specimen was naive CD4+ T cells sorted from blood. These receptors came from a man aged 18 to 30 in good health. Each CDR3 is given with its conserved first and last residue. The D gene is left open where the match is weak. Not all rows give a size; the values are once, few, many and, for expanded clones, a class.

D,J,V,size,DNA,CDR3
TRBD1,TRBJ2-3,TRBV30,.,TGTGCCTGGAGTGAAGGGACAGGATGGTATTTT,CAWSEGTGWYF
TRBD1,TRBJ2-5,TRBV29-1,.,TGCAGCGTTGAGGGACAGGGAGGGAGAGAGACCCAGTACTTC,CSVEGQGGRETQYF
TRBD1,TRBJ1-4,TRBV7-2,.,TGTGCCAGCAGCTCGCAGGGGGCTGGTAATGAAAAACTGTTTTTT,CASSSQGAGNEKLFF
TRBD2,TRBJ2-2,TRBV6-5,.,TGTGCCAGCAGCCCGAGACTAGCGGGAGGAAAGCTGTTTTTT,CASSPRLAGGKLFF
.,TRBJ2-7,TRBV6-5,.,TGTGCCAGCCTTTCAAGACGGACCTACGAGCAGTACTTC,CASLSRRTYEQYF
.,TRBJ1-1,TRBV10-1,.,TGCGCCAGCAGTGAGGGGGGTATGAACACTGAAGCTTTCTTT,CASSEGGMNTEAFF
.,TRBJ2-2,TRBV7-9,.,TGTGCCAGCACCTCAAGGGGCGCCGGGGAGCTGTTTTTT,CASTSRGAGELFF
.,TRBJ1-2,TRBV7-9,.,TGTGCCAGCAGCTTCGGGCAGGGTCTTCCTAACTATGGCTACACCTTC,CASSFGQGLPNYGYTF
.,TRBJ1-1,TRBV7-9,.,TGTGCCAGCAGCTTAACGGGAGACACTGAAGCTTTCTTT,CASSLTGDTEAFF
TRBD2,TRBJ2-3,TRBV27,.,TGTGCCAGCAGCCGACAGCCTGGACTAGTTGGAGATACGCAGTATTTT,CASSRQPGLVGDTQYF
.,TRBJ1-6,TRBV18,once,TGTGCCAGCTCACCAATCCCGGGATATAATTCACCCCTCCACTTT,CASSPIPGYNSPLHF
.,TRBJ2-5,TRBV6-5,.,TGTGCCAGCAGTTACTCTGGTGGGCGTGGGGGGGAGACCCAGTACTTC,CASSYSGGRGGETQYF
.,TRBJ2-3,TRBV5-8,.,TGTGCCAGCAGCTTGGGAGGGCGGGGGCAGTATTTT,CASSLGGRGQYF
.,TRBJ2-7,TRBV7-2,.,TGTGCCAGCAGCTTAGAGTTGGGGCAGGGCTCCTACGAGCAGTACTTC,CASSLELGQGSYEQYF
TRBD2,TRBJ2-4,TRBV29-1,.,TGCAGCGTTGAAAAGTTATTAGCGGGGGGTGGAAACATTCAGTACTTC,CSVEKLLAGGGNIQYF
.,TRBJ2-5,TRBV19,.,TGTGCCAGTAGTACGGAGGGCCGGGAGACCCAGTACTTC,CASSTEGRETQYF
.,TRBJ2-2,TRBV2,.,TGTGCCAGCTCTAAAACTAGACCGAACACCGGGGAGCTGTTTTTT,CASSKTRPNTGELFF
.,TRBJ1-4,TRBV6-1,.,TGTGCCAGCAGGGAGACAGGTCCAACTAATGAAAAACTGTTTTTT,CASRETGPTNEKLFF
.,TRBJ1-1,TRBV9,.,TGTGCCAGCAGCCCCGAGACAGTTCGTGAAGCTTTCTTT,CASSPETVREAFF
.,TRBJ2-7,TRBV9,.,TGTGCCAGCAGCGTAAACGGGTTCAACGAGCAGTACTTC,CASSVNGFNEQYF
.,TRBJ1-1,TRBV19,.,TGTGCCAGTAGTATGCCGCCAGGAGGGGGAACTGAAGCTTTCTTT,CASSMPPGGGTEAFF
.,TRBJ1-1,TRBV5-1,.,TGCGCCAGCCGGATGAACACTGAAGCTTTCTTT,CASRMNTEAFF
TRBD1,TRBJ2-3,TRBV6-1,.,TGTGCCAGCTCCGGACAGGTAACAGATACGCAGTATTTT,CASSGQVTDTQYF
.,TRBJ2-5,TRBV2,.,TGTGCCAGCAGTCCTTCCGGCCCACTGGAGACCCAGTACTTC,CASSPSGPLETQYF
.,TRBJ1-2,TRBV2,.,TGTGCCAGCAGCGGACAAGCTAACTATGGCTACACCTTC,CASSGQANYGYTF
.,TRBJ1-1,TRBV4-3,.,TGCGCCAGCAGCCAAGATGGCGACACTGAAGCTTTCTTT,CASSQDGDTEAFF
TRBD2,TRBJ2-1,TRBV10-3,.,TGTGCCATCAGTGAGGGGACTAGCGGGGATTATGAGCAGTTCTTC,CAISEGTSGDYEQFF
TRBD2,TRBJ2-5,TRBV5-1,.,TGCGCCAGCAGCTTGACCGGGACGACCGGGAGGGAGACCCAGTACTTC,CASSLTGTTGRETQYF
.,TRBJ2-7,TRBV4-1,.,TGCGCCAGCAGCCAACCCGGGACATCCTACTCCTACGAGCAGTACTTC,CASSQPGTSYSYEQYF
.,TRBJ1-1,TRBV6-6,.,TGTGCCAGCAGTTACTCACCCTGGGTGGACACTGAAGCTTTCTTT,CASSYSPWVDTEAFF
.,TRBJ2-3,TRBV2,.,TGTGCCAGCCTTTCTCGGGAGTCAACAGATACGCAGTATTTT,CASLSRESTDTQYF
.,TRBJ2-7,TRBV13,once,TGTGCCAGCAGCTTCGTACGCCGCTCCTACGAGCAGTACTTC,CASSFVRRSYEQYF
TRBD1,TRBJ1-1,TRBV6-5,.,TGTGCCAGCTGCAGGACAGGGGGCCTGGGCACTGAAGCTTTCTTT,CASCRTGGLGTEAFF
.,TRBJ2-3,TRBV5-1,.,TGCGCCAGCAGCTTGCCAAGCGGGAGCACAGATACGCAGTATTTT,CASSLPSGSTDTQYF
.,TRBJ2-7,TRBV5-4,once,TGTGCCAGCAGCCGTATTGACATCGGACCCTCCTACGAGCAGTACTTC,CASSRIDIGPSYEQYF
.,TRBJ1-2,TRBV7-8,.,TGTGCCAGCAGCTTAGAACAGGTTCATGGCTACACCTTC,CASSLEQVHGYTF
.,TRBJ2-6,TRBV5-1,.,TGCGCCAGCAGCTTCGGAGGCACTGGGGCCAACGTCCTGACTTTC,CASSFGGTGANVLTF
.,TRBJ2-7,TRBV7-7,once,TGTGCTAGCAGCAGGGACCTCTCCTACGAGCAGTACTTC,CASSRDLSYEQYF
TRBD2,TRBJ2-7,TRBV18,.,TGTGCCAGCTCTTATATCGGGGCTAGCGGGGGATTGGACACCTACGAGCAGTACTTC,CASSYIGASGGLDTYEQYF
.,TRBJ1-1,TRBV6-6,.,TGTGCCAGCAGTTACACCAGTGGGGCGAGAACTGAAGCTTTCTTT,CASSYTSGARTEAFF
TRBD1,TRBJ1-6,TRBV27,.,TGTGCCAGCAGTCCACCGGGACAGTCACCCCTCCACTTT,CASSPPGQSPLHF
.,TRBJ2-7,TRBV28,.,TGTGCCAGCAAGGAGGGCCTAGGTCACGAGCAGTACTTC,CASKEGLGHEQYF
TRBD1,TRBJ2-7,TRBV5-5,.,TGTGCCAGCACGCGATGGGGACAGGAATACGAGCAGTACTTC,CASTRWGQEYEQYF
.,TRBJ2-7,TRBV21-1,.,TGTGCCAGCAGCGCGCGCGCTAAGGGGGCCGGGTCCTACGAGCAGTACTTC,CASSARAKGAGSYEQYF
.,TRBJ1-2,TRBV27,.,TGTGCCAGCAGCCGACGTGAGGGGAACTATGGCTACACCTTC,CASSRREGNYGYTF
TRBD1,TRBJ1-6,TRBV7-9,few,TGTGCCAGCAGCCGGGACAGGGCGTTCTATAATTCACCCCTCCACTTT,CASSRDRAFYNSPLHF
.,TRBJ2-7,TRBV10-3,.,TGTGCCATCAGTGACCCCCCGGTCTACGAGCAGTACTTC,CAISDPPVYEQYF
.,TRBJ2-7,TRBV29-1,.,TGCAGCGTTGGGGGTCCAGGGAAGACTACCTACGAGCAGTACTTC,CSVGGPGKTTYEQYF
.,TRBJ2-3,TRBV10-1,.,TGCGCCAGCAGTGAGTCTCTAGCTACCACAGATACGCAGTATTTT,CASSESLATTDTQYF
TRBD1,TRBJ1-1,TRBV10-1,.,TGCGCCAGCAGTGACGGGTCAGGGGGCATCACTGAAGCTTTCTTT,CASSDGSGGITEAFF
TRBD2,TRBJ2-5,TRBV19,.,TGTGCCAGTACCAAGACTAGCGGGATCACACAGACCCAGTACTTC,CASTKTSGITQTQYF